The next 11 T cell receptor beta chains were all read from a single sample in a study of blood T cells in healthy people across ages. The use of a sample-barcoded 5' primer and a J-beta primer mix characterized a second PCR of about 7 to 12 cycles. TCRdb reprocessed the 5' RACE reads with MiXCR, giving one entry per CDR3 protein. Here the sample spans fewer than 750,000 distinct CDR3 sequences, around 48% being singletons. Material for sequencing was blood. These receptors were taken from a man older than 75 in good health.

The V gene is TRBV27, the J gene TRBJ1-5; D is undetermined. V lost 8 bases, J lost 3 bases, and 11 bases lay in between. The CDR3 has 13 residues. Germline V gives CDR1 MNHEY, CDR2 SMNVEV (reference sequence). This CDR3 reads CASARVINQPQHF. The CDR3 DNA is TGTGCCAGCGCAAGGGTGATCAATCAGCCCCAGCATTTT.

This rearrangement joins TRBV4-1 to TRBJ2-3, with TRBD2 identical over 8 bases. The CDR3 has 12 amino acids. Germline CDR1 MGHRA, CDR2 YSYEKL. J was trimmed by 4 bases and V by 8 bases; bases with no gene match: 2. The CDR3 loop is CASSGLADTQYF. In DNA form, the CDR3 reads TGCGCCAGCTCGGGACTAGCAGATACGCAGTATTTT.

A word on this clonotype: At one of its ends the junction is not consistent with the germline gene, which may arise from a read error. The rearrangement uses TRBV10-3 and TRBJ2-7; no reliable D call. Per the germline V gene, CDR1 is ENHRY and CDR2 is SYGVKD. This CDR3 comprises 13 residues. The CDR3 sequence: CAISEIDYDEQYF. DNA of the CDR3: TGTGCCATCAGTGAGATCGATTACGACGAGCAGTATTTC.

This clonotype was seen only a few times. The gene calls are TRBV2 and TRBJ1-4; D unclear. This CDR3 region has 14 residues. Germline V gene lookup returns CDR1 SNHLY and CDR2 FYNNEI. V shed 4 bases and J shed 1 base, with 7 bases lying between them. The CDR3 DNA reads TGTGCCAGCAGTGCCCTTCTAACTAATGAAAAACTGTTTTTT. As protein: CASSALLTNEKLFF.

This clonotype was found many times. The J gene is TRBJ2-6, the V gene TRBV6-5, with D uncertain. CDR3 size: 14 residues. Germline CDR1 MNHEY, CDR2 SVGAGI. Between the trimmed V and J ends, which lost 2 bases and 4 bases, there was a span of 6 bases. CDR3 sequence: CASSYGAGANVLTF. The CDR3 coding sequence is TGTGCCAGCAGTTACGGAGCGGGGGCCAACGTCCTGACTTTC.

This rearrangement joins TRBV28 to TRBJ2-5, with D perhaps matching TRBD2 (6 bases). V lost 8 bases, J lost 2 bases, and 18 bases lay in between. This CDR3 spans 15 amino acids. The V gene's germline CDR1 is MDHEN and CDR2 SYDVKM. The CDR3 sequence is CASLTRRDRQETQYF. In nucleotides, the CDR3 is TGTGCCAGCTTAACGCGGCGGGACCGACAAGAGACCCAGTACTTC.

This clonotype was counted only a few times. The chain employs TRBV29-1 and TRBJ2-5, with 9 bases fitting TRBD2. Matching the DNA end better, TRBJ2-7 makes the J call doubtful. CDR1 SQVTM and CDR2 ANQGSEA come from the germline V gene. The CDR3 runs 14 residues. The CDR3 DNA is TGCAGCGTTGATGGGGCGGGAGGGCCCGACGAGCAGTACTTC. This codes for CSVDGAGGPDEQYF.

The chain recombines TRBV7-3 with TRBJ2-3; TRBD2 matches 7 bases. The CDR3 consists of 14 residues. CDR1 SGHTA and CDR2 FQGTGA come from the germline V gene. V trimming: 5 bases; J trimming: 1 base; junction bases outside the gene matches: 3. The CDR3 loop reads CASSRTRGTDTQYF. CDR3 sequence (DNA): TGTGCCAGCAGCCGGACTAGGGGCACAGATACGCAGTATTTT.

The chain links TRBV20-1 to TRBJ2-7; D not resolved. There are 11 residues in the CDR3. The V end lost 6 bases, the J end lost 3 bases, and 9 bases lay between the germline ends. Germline-derived CDR1 and CDR2 are DFQATT and SNEGSKA (reference sequence). The CDR3 sequence is CSARMGYEQYF. The CDR3 bases are TGCAGTGCCAGAATGGGCTACGAGCAGTACTTC.

The chain is built from TRBV29-1 and TRBJ1-1; D remains ambiguous. V shed 7 bases and J shed 0 bases, with 18 bases lying between them. This CDR3 has 15 residues. CDR1 and CDR2 (germline): SQVTM, ANQGSEA. CDR3: CSAPLPTAMNTEAFF. The CDR3 nucleotides are TGCAGCGCGCCCCTCCCAACCGCAATGAACACTGAAGCTTTCTTT. Drawing the rest from reference TRBV29-1 and TRBJ1-1, the complete variable domain is SAVISQKPSRDICQRGTSLTIQCQVDSQVTMMFWYRQQPGQSLTLIATANQGSEATYESGFVIDKFPISRPNLTFSTLTVSNMSPEDSSIYLCSAPLPTAMNTEAFFGQGTRLTVV.

J is TRBJ2-7 and V is TRBV3-1; 8 nucleotides agree with TRBD1. The CDR3 loop spans 15 amino acids. V was clipped by 4 bases and J by 2 bases; unmatched bases: 7. Germline assignment: CDR1 LGHDT and CDR2 YNNKEL (reference sequence). The chain's CDR3 is CASSPTGTGTYEQYF. The CDR3 coding sequence is TGTGCCAGCAGCCCCACAGGGACAGGTACCTACGAGCAGTACTTC.